The clone carrying this T cell receptor beta chain was recorded a few times. The data stem from a study of read filtering for tumor transcriptome and immune sequencing. From approximately 430 ng of RNA, a library with molecular barcoded alpha/delta and beta/gamma adaptors was made. TCRdb used MiXCR to reprocess the reads, holding one entry per CDR3 protein. The repertoire consists of fewer than 30,000 distinct CDR3 sequences, with less than 25% occurring once and the leading ten covering roughly half. The sequence came from a donor aged 40 or older with multiple myeloma. The sequenced sample was a population of CD138-negative cells sorted from bone marrow.

The CDR3 nucleotides are TGTGCCAGTAGGAACGGGGGTTGGGGCACAGATACGCAGTATTTT. Translated: CASRNGGWGTDTQYF. This chain connects TRBV19 to TRBJ2-3, with TRBD2 as a possible D gene (6 bases). Trimming pared 6 bases from V and 1 base from J, leaving 14 bases between. Germline-derived CDR1 and CDR2 are LNHDA and SQIVND (reference sequence). The CDR3 is 15 amino acids.